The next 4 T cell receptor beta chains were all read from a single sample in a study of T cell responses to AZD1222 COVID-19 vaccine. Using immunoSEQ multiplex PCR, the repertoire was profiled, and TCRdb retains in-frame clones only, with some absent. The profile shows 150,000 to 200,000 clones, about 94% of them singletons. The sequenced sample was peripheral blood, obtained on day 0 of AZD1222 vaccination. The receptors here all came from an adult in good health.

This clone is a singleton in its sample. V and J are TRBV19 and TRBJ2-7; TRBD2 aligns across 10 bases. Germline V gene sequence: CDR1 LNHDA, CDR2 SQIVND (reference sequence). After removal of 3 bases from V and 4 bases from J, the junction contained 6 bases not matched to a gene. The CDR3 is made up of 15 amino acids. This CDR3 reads CASSISGRAGYEQYF. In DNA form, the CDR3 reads TGTGCCAGTAGTATCAGCGGGAGGGCCGGGTACGAGCAGTACTTC. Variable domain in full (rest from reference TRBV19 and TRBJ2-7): DGGITQSPKYLFRKEGQNVTLSCEQNLNHDAMYWYRQDPGQGLRLIYYSQIVNDFQKGDIAEGYSVSREKKESFPLTVTSAQKNPTAFYLCASSISGRAGYEQYFGPGTRLTVT.

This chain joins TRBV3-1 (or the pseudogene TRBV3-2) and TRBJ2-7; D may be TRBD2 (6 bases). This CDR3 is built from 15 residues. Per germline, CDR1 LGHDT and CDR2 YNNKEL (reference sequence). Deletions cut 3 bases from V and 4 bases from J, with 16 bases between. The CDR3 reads CASSHFAPGEYEQYF. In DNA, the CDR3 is TGTGCCAGCAGCCACTTCGCCCCGGGGGAATACGAGCAGTACTTC.

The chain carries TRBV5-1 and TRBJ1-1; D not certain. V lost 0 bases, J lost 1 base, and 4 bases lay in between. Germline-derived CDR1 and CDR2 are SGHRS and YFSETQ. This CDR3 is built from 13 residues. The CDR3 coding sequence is TGCGCCAGCAGCTTGGACGCGAACACTGAAGCTTTCTTT. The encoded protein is CASSLDANTEAFF.

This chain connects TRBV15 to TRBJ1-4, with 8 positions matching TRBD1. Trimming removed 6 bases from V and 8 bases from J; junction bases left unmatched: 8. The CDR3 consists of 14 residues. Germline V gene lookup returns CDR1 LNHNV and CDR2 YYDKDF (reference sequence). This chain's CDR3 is CATRRQGSSEKLFF. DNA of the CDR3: TGTGCCACCAGAAGACAGGGGTCGTCCGAAAAACTGTTTTTT.